Below, one T cell receptor beta chain is given with its context. CD45RO-negative, CCR7-positively selected cells formed the naive CD8 fraction, excluding terminally differentiated effector memory CD45RA+ cells. All participating donors were Caucasian adults from Nashville, Tennessee. These data belong to a study of shared clonotypes between healthy human individuals. For the study at large: Donors were a couple of women and three men aged 18 to 49.

Data came from immunoSEQ multiplex PCR; TCRdb stores just in-frame clones and leaves some out. The sample yields more than 2 million clones, about 95% seen once. The CDR3 is made up of 13 amino acids. Germline values: CDR1 ENHRY, CDR2 SYGVKD. V lost 6 bases to trimming and J lost 5 bases; unmatched junction nucleotides: 5. The rearrangement joins TRBV10-3 to TRBJ2-5; 8 positions agree with TRBD2. Sequencing used naive CD8+ T cells sorted from blood. This clonotype was obtained from a man aged 18 to 30 in good health. The CDR3 reads CAISRLAWETQYF. The CDR3 DNA reads as TGTGCCATCAGCAGACTAGCGTGGGAGACCCAGTACTTC.